The sequence of this T cell receptor beta chain was determined in a study of CD8 T cells in ankylosing spondylitis. CDR1 SEHNR and CDR2 FQNEAQ come from the germline V gene (reference sequence). Trimming removed 6 bases at V and 3 bases at J, with 15 bases between. The CDR3 sequence is 15 residues long. On this clonotype: Its antigen is currently unknown.

General study results and limits: Reportedly, matched ankylosing spondylitis synovial fluid was significantly enriched for disease-linked clones. Disease-linked clones bore a CD8+ phenotype, appearing relatively rarely in peripheral blood. Several highly homologous variants formed a TCR beta motif that appeared characteristic of ankylosing spondylitis blood.

TCRdb reprocessed the 5' RACE reads via MiXCR and lists one record per CDR3 protein. The sample shows some 200,000 distinct CDR3 sequences, roughly 12% of them seen only once. Sequences were obtained from blood, either unsorted or a sorted T cell fraction (not recorded which). The TCR originated in a male donor with ankylosing spondylitis or in good health (not recorded which). This sequence joins TRBV7-9 and TRBJ2-1; perhaps TRBD1 as D (7 bases). CDR3 loop: CASRADRDFYNEQFF. DNA of the CDR3: TGTGCCAGCAGAGCTGACAGGGACTTCTACAATGAGCAGTTCTTC. The entire variable domain, with the rest obtained from reference TRBV7-9 and TRBJ2-1, is as follows: DTGVSQNPRHKITKRGQNVTFRCDPISEHNRLYWYRQTLGQGPEFLTYFQNEAQLEKSRLLSDRFSAERPKGSFSTLEIQRTEQGDSAMYLCASRADRDFYNEQFFGPGTRLTVL.